The sequence of this T cell receptor beta chain was determined in a study of vaccination and CD4 T cells after COVID-19. Germline V gene sequence: CDR1 SNHLY, CDR2 FYNNEI. The CDR3 loop spans 14 amino acids. V shed 7 bases and J shed 1 base, with 10 bases lying between them. The sample holds a few counts of this clonotype. The antigen is not known. Treatment specified: roughly ten-day PBMC culture with coronavirus spike peptide pools or control peptides (ViraFEST assay). An Oncomine TCR Beta short-read assay was used to sequence the DNA from cultured CD4+ T cells. TCRdb independently ran MiXCR on the PCR reads; one entry per CDR3 protein. The sample holds about 10,000 distinct CDR3 sequences, approximately 59% seen once.

V gene TRBV2 combines with J gene TRBJ2-2; D may be TRBD1 (6 bases). The material sequenced was CD4+ T cells from blood, cultured in vitro. This clonotype was obtained from a human donor who had recovered from COVID-19. The chain's CDR3 is CASTKTGNTGELFF. The CDR3 coding sequence is TGTGCCAGCACCAAGACAGGGAACACCGGGGAGCTGTTTTTT.